A selection of T cell receptor beta chains follows, all from one sample in a study of PD-1 blockade in classical Hodgkin lymphoma. Assay used: immunoSEQ multiplex PCR; TCRdb lists only in-frame clones, some missing. The repertoire has approximately 39,000 clones, about 80% of them found once; the top ten carry about 9.1%. The material sequenced was peripheral blood mononuclear cells (PBMCs), taken before the fourth cycle of nivolumab. These receptor sequences come from a human donor with classical Hodgkin lymphoma. Both conserved end residues are part of each CDR3. The D gene is left open where the match is weak. A clone size is listed for some rows: how often the clone was seen (once, few, many), or a class if it is expanded.

clone size,D gene,V gene,J gene,CDR3 DNA,CDR3 protein
NA,TRBD2,TRBV7-9,TRBJ2-5,TGTGCCAGCAGCTACCGGGGGGTCCAAGAGACCCAGTACTTC,CASSYRGVQETQYF
medium-sized,NA,TRBV27,TRBJ1-2,TGTGCCAGCAAGACCAGGGCCCAGGGAAATGGCTACACCTTC,CASKTRAQGNGYTF
NA,NA,TRBV2,TRBJ2-2,TGTGCCAGCAGGCGCATCGACAGGGGGGAGCTGTTTTTT,CASRRIDRGELFF
once,NA,TRBV10-3,TRBJ1-6,TGTGCCATCAATGAAGATCCGACAGGATATTCACCCCTCCACTTT,CAINEDPTGYSPLHF
NA,NA,TRBV7-9,TRBJ2-7,TGTGCCAGCAGCTTATTGGCCTACGAGCAGTACTTC,CASSLLAYEQYF
few,TRBD1,TRBV5-1,TRBJ1-1,TGCGCCAGCAGCAGACGGACAGGGGGAAACACTGAAGCTTTCTTT,CASSRRTGGNTEAFF
NA,NA,TRBV2,TRBJ1-3,TGTGCCAGCAGACCAGTGAGGTCCGGAAACACCATATATTTT,CASRPVRSGNTIYF
NA,NA,TRBV6-5,TRBJ1-6,TGTGCCAGCAGTTACTCGACTGGGGGCTCACCCCTCCACTTT,CASSYSTGGSPLHF
NA,NA,TRBV7-2,TRBJ1-5,TGTGCCAGCAGCTTAGGAGGTGCGGGAAGCAATCAGCCCCAGCATTTT,CASSLGGAGSNQPQHF
NA,NA,TRBV15,TRBJ2-7,TGTGCCACCAGCAGAGATCTGAAGTCCTACGAGCAGTACTTC,CATSRDLKSYEQYF
NA,NA,TRBV7-1,TRBJ1-1,TGTGCCAGCAGCTGGACGAGCACTGAAGCTTTCTTT,CASSWTSTEAFF
NA,TRBD1,TRBV4-3,TRBJ1-1,TGCGCCAGCAGCCGTGACAGGGGGATCTACGAGACTGAAGCTTTCTTT,CASSRDRGIYETEAFF
few,NA,TRBV7-9,TRBJ1-1,TGTGCCAGCAGAGGGGACTTTAACACTGAAGCTTTCTTT,CASRGDFNTEAFF
NA,TRBD1,TRBV7-6,TRBJ1-4,TGTGCCAGCAGTTTGACAGGGTTGAGCGAAAAACTGTTTTTT,CASSLTGLSEKLFF
NA,NA,TRBV30,TRBJ1-1,TGTGCCTGGAGCCCCGACAGGAACACTGAAGCTTTCTTT,CAWSPDRNTEAFF
once,TRBD2,TRBV4-3,TRBJ2-3,TGCGCCAGCAGCCCGGGACTAGCGGGGGCCCTCGGTACGCAGTATTTT,CASSPGLAGALGTQYF
NA,NA,TRBV7-8,TRBJ2-7,TGTGCCAGCAGCCCCAGACAGCACTACGAGCAGTACTTC,CASSPRQHYEQYF
NA,TRBD1,TRBV5-4,TRBJ2-7,TGTGCCAGCAGCCCTCGTGGGACAGGGTACCACGAGCAGTACTTC,CASSPRGTGYHEQYF
NA,NA,TRBV19,TRBJ1-5,TGTGCCAGTAGTACCGTTATGACCCGAACATATAGCAATCAGCCCCAGCATTTT,CASSTVMTRTYSNQPQHF
NA,TRBD2,TRBV4-2,TRBJ2-7,TGTGCCAGCAGCCCCCTAGCGGCGTCCTACGAGCAGTACTTC,CASSPLAASYEQYF
NA,NA,TRBV27,TRBJ1-1,TGTGCCAGCAGATCAGGGAATACTGAAGCTTTCTTT,CASRSGNTEAFF
few,NA,TRBV7-9,TRBJ1-2,TGTGCCACCCAGGGGTCGGTATATGGCTACACCTTC,CATQGSVYGYTF
NA,TRBD1,TRBV5-6,TRBJ2-7,TGTGCCAGCAGCTTGCCAGACAGGGGATACGAGCAGTACTTC,CASSLPDRGYEQYF
few,TRBD1,TRBV7-8,TRBJ2-7,TGTGCCAGCAGCCGGGGACAGGACTACGAGCAGTACTTC,CASSRGQDYEQYF
NA,NA,TRBV19,TRBJ2-7,TGTGCCAGTAGTCCGACAGGTTCGTACGAGCAGTACTTC,CASSPTGSYEQYF
NA,TRBD2,TRBV29-1,TRBJ2-2,TGCAGCGTCCCTAGCGGGGGGGCCACCGGGGAGCTGTTTTTT,CSVPSGGATGELFF
NA,TRBD1,TRBV10-3,TRBJ1-5,TGTGCCATCAGTGAGTTAGGACAGGTTAATCAGCCCCAGCATTTT,CAISELGQVNQPQHF
NA,NA,TRBV5-5,TRBJ1-1,TGTGCCAGCAGCTTCTTACCGCTGAACACTGAAGCTTTCTTT,CASSFLPLNTEAFF
NA,TRBD2,TRBV10-3,TRBJ2-2,TGTGCCATCAGTCTTTCCGGGACTAGCGGGGGGTTTACCGGGGAGCTGTTTTTT,CAISLSGTSGGFTGELFF
NA,NA,TRBV18,TRBJ2-3,TGTGCCAGCTCACCACCAAGCACAGATACGCAGTATTTT,CASSPPSTDTQYF
NA,NA,TRBV10-1,TRBJ2-7,TGCGCCAGCAGTTCGGGGGACAACGAGCAGTACTTC,CASSSGDNEQYF
NA,NA,TRBV5-1,TRBJ2-3,TGCGCCAGCAGCTTGGGGGGCCCTAGCACAGATACGCAGTATTTT,CASSLGGPSTDTQYF
NA,TRBD1,TRBV7-9,TRBJ1-2,TGTGCCAGCAGCTTATCTGGGACAGAGCTTTATGGCTACACCTTC,CASSLSGTELYGYTF
NA,NA,TRBV9,TRBJ2-7,TGTGCCAGCAGCGGAAGCCCAGGGGACGAGCAGTACTTC,CASSGSPGDEQYF
NA,TRBD2,TRBV5-4,TRBJ2-3,TGTGCCAGCGATACTAGCGCCCTAGGGACGCAGTATTTT,CASDTSALGTQYF
NA,TRBD2,TRBV27,TRBJ2-1,TGTGCCAGCAGCCCGACTAGCGGGCACCTAGAGCAGTTCTTC,CASSPTSGHLEQFF
NA,NA,TRBV10-3,TRBJ1-6,TGTGCCATCAGTGAGACAGAGCCTAATTCACCCCTCCACTTT,CAISETEPNSPLHF
NA,NA,TRBV5-6,TRBJ2-6,TGTGCCAGCAGCTTGCCGGACGGAGCGTCTGGGGCCAACGTCCTGACTTTC,CASSLPDGASGANVLTF
few,NA,TRBV28,TRBJ2-3,TGTGCCAGCCGAACTAGTGGTCTGGGCCTGGGAGATACGCAGTATTTT,CASRTSGLGLGDTQYF
NA,NA,TRBV5-6,TRBJ2-5,TGTGCCAGCAGCCCGATAAACCGACTTATACAAGAGACCCAGTACTTC,CASSPINRLIQETQYF
NA,NA,TRBV14,TRBJ2-2,TGTGCCAGCAGCCAAGGTTCCTGGGGACTCCTCACCGGGGAGCTGTTTTTT,CASSQGSWGLLTGELFF